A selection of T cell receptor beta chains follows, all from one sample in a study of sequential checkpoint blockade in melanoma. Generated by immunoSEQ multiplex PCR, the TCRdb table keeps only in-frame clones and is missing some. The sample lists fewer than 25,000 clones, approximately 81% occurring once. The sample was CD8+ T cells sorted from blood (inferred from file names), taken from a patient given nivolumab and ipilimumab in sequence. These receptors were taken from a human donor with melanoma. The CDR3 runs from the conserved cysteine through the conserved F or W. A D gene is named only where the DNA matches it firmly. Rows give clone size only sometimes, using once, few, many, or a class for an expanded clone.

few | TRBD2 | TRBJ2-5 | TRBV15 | CATSRDLGGSSSQYF | TGTGCCACCAGCAGAGATCTGGGGGGGAGCTCGTCCCAGTACTTC
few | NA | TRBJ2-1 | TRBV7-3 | CASSLEQGTDEQFF | TGTGCCAGCAGCTTAGAACAGGGAACGGATGAGCAGTTCTTC
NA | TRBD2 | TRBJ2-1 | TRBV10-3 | CAISESTGGEQFF | TGTGCCATCAGTGAGTCGACGGGGGGTGAGCAGTTCTTC
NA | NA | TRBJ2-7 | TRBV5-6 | CASSLAGAEGWYEQYF | TGTGCCAGCAGCTTGGCCGGGGCGGAGGGTTGGTACGAGCAGTACTTC
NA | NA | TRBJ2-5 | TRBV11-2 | CASSRVRGETQYF | TGTGCCAGCAGCCGGGTCAGGGGCGAGACCCAGTACTTC
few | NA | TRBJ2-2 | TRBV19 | CATLSGELFF | TGTGCCACACTAAGCGGGGAGCTGTTTTTT
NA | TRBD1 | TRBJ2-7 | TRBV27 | CASSLRDRFNEQYF | TGTGCCAGCAGTCTCCGGGACAGGTTCAACGAGCAGTACTTC
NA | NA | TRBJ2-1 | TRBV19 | CASSIDLETSYNEQFF | TGTGCCAGTAGTATAGATCTGGAGACTAGCTACAATGAGCAGTTCTTC
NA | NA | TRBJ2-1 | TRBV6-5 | CASSYSFWGLQFF | TGTGCCAGCAGTTACTCCTTTTGGGGCTTGCAGTTCTTC
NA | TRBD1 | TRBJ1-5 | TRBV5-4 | CASNDTTGAHSNQPQHF | TGTGCCAGCAACGATACGACAGGGGCGCATAGCAATCAGCCCCAGCATTTT
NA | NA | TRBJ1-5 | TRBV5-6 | CASSLPAGPIIRPQHF | TGCGCCAGCAGCTTGCCGGCAGGGCCCATAATAAGGCCCCAGCATTTT
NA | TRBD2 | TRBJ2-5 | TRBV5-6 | CASSETSGGVLETQYF | TGTGCCAGCAGCGAAACTAGCGGAGGGGTGTTGGAGACCCAGTACTTC
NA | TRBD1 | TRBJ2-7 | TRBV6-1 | CASSLRTGSYEQYF | TGTGCCAGCAGCCTGAGGACAGGGTCCTACGAGCAGTACTTC
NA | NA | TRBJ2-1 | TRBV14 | CASSQWVDLQNEQFF | TGTGCCAGCAGCCAATGGGTGGACTTACAAAATGAGCAGTTCTTC
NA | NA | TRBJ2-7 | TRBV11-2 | CASSLRGIGLTYEQYF | TGTGCCAGCAGCCTCCGGGGTATTGGTTTAACCTACGAGCAGTACTTC
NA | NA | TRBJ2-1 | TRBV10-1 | CASSGGATGYNEQFF | TGCGCCAGCAGTGGAGGTGCGACGGGCTACAATGAGCAGTTCTTC
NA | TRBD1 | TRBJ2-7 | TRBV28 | CASSSLRQGVYEQYF | TGTGCCAGCAGTTCCCTCCGACAGGGAGTCTACGAGCAGTACTTC
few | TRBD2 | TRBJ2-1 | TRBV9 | CASSDSPLAGEDNEQFF | TGTGCCAGCAGCGACTCCCCACTAGCGGGAGAGGATAATGAGCAGTTCTTC
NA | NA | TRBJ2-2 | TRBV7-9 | CASSPGHPNTGELFF | TGTGCCAGCAGCCCCGGACACCCGAACACCGGGGAGCTGTTTTTT
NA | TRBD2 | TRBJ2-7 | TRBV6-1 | CASSEPTSGAYEQYF | TGTGCCAGCAGTGAACCGACTAGCGGGGCCTACGAGCAGTACTTC
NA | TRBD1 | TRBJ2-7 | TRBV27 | CASSRIPGQGAYEQYF | TGTGCCAGCTCCCGTATTCCGGGACAGGGGGCCTACGAGCAGTACTTC
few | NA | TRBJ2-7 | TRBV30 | CAWSVSSHEQYF | TGTGCCTGGAGTGTATCCTCCCACGAGCAGTACTTC
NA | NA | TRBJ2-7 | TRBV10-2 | CASRQGTYEQYF | TGCGCCAGCAGGCAGGGGACGTACGAGCAGTACTTC
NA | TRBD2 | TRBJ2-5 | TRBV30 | CAWSVVLAAVETQYF | TGTGCCTGGAGTGTAGTGCTAGCGGCTGTAGAGACCCAGTACTTC
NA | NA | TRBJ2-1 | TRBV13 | CASSSQGNEQFF | TGTGCCAGCAGCTCCCAGGGCAATGAGCAGTTCTTC
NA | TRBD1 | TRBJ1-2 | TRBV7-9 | CASSVTGTASFNYGYTF | TGTGCCAGCAGCGTCACCGGGACAGCCTCCTTCAACTATGGCTACACCTTC
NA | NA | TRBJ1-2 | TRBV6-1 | CANSEKAGRNYGYTF | TGTGCCAACAGTGAAAAGGCGGGACGTAACTATGGCTACACCTTC
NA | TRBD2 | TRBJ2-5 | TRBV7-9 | CASSLRREGETQYF | TGTGCCAGCAGCTTACGGCGGGAGGGGGAGACCCAGTACTTC
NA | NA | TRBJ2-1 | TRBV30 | CAWSFFRYNEQFF | TGTGCCTGGAGTTTTTTCCGTTACAATGAGCAGTTCTTC
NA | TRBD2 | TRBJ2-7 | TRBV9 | CASSAGTSGYEQYF | TGTGCCAGCAGCGCCGGGACTAGCGGCTACGAGCAGTACTTC
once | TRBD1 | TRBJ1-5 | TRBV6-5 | CASSYSQEGGQPQHF | TGTGCCAGCAGTTACTCCCAGGAAGGGGGCCAGCCCCAGCATTTT
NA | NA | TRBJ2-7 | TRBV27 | CASSVHRVHEQYF | TGTGCCAGCAGTGTTCACAGGGTCCACGAGCAGTACTTC
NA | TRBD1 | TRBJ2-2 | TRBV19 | CASSIVGRRTGGAGNTGELFF | TGTGCCAGTAGTATAGTCGGCCGCCGGACAGGGGGCGCAGGTAACACCGGGGAGCTGTTTTTT
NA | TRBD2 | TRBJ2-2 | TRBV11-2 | CASSLGSAGGSTGELFF | TGTGCCAGCAGCTTAGGGTCAGCGGGAGGCTCGACCGGGGAGCTGTTTTTT
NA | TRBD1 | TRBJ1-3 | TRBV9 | CASSGSGTGDYSGNTIYF | TGTGCCAGCAGCGGCAGTGGGACAGGCGATTACTCTGGAAACACCATATATTTT
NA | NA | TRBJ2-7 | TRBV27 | CASSLEPLGYEQYF | TGTGCCAGCAGTTTGGAACCCCTAGGTTACGAGCAGTACTTC
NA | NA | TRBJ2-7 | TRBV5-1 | CASSFSPRSYEQYF | TGCGCCAGCAGCTTCTCCCCGCGCTCCTACGAGCAGTACTTC